A single sample gave rise to the 23 T cell receptor beta chains below, sequenced in a study of CD8 T cells in ankylosing spondylitis. These receptors' antigens are unknown. Study-wide points: The study identified a TCR beta motif of about eight highly homologous variants that appeared characteristic of ankylosing spondylitis blood.

TCRdb reprocessed the 5' RACE reads with MiXCR, giving one entry per CDR3 protein. The sample lists about 330,000 distinct CDR3 sequences, approximately 8.2% occurring once. Material: blood, either unsorted or a sorted T cell fraction (not recorded which). Receptors originate from a male donor with ankylosing spondylitis.

In its sample, this clonotype was seen a few times. The chain links TRBV2 to TRBJ1-2; the D gene is possibly TRBD1 (5 bases). The ends were cut back, 5 bases at V and 0 bases at J, with 13 bases in the middle. Per the germline V gene, CDR1 is SNHLY and CDR2 is FYNNEI. The CDR3 totals 15 residues. CDR3 nucleotide sequence: TGTGCCAGCAGTCAACGGCGGGACTCTAACTATGGCTACACCTTC. As protein: CASSQRRDSNYGYTF.

The chain combines TRBV7-2 with TRBJ2-7, with 7 bases that match TRBD1. This CDR3 has 14 amino acids. Germline V gives CDR1 SGHTA, CDR2 FQGNSA. With 3 bases clipped from V and 7 bases from J, the junction kept 9 bases outside the gene matches. DNA for the CDR3: TGTGCCAGCAGCTTCGGGACAGCTCCCCAGGAGCAGTACTTC. Its translation: CASSFGTAPQEQYF.

The rearrangement links TRBV5-1 to TRBJ1-4, with 7 bases that match TRBD1. The CDR3 contains 14 residues. Per germline, CDR1 SGHRS and CDR2 YFSETQ. J lost 7 bases, V lost 2 bases, and 5 bases had no gene match. CDR3 sequence reads: CASSLTSGGEKLFF. CDR3 DNA sequence: TGCGCCAGCAGCTTAACGTCAGGGGGTGAAAAACTGTTTTTT. The full variable domain, completed using reference TRBV5-1 and TRBJ1-4, is KAGVTQTPRYLIKTRGQQVTLSCSPISGHRSVSWYQQTPGQGLQFLFEYFSETQRNKGNFPGRFSGRQFSNSRSEMNVSTLELGDSALYLCASSLTSGGEKLFFGSGTQLSVL.

This clonotype showed up just a few times. This chain connects TRBV7-6 to TRBJ2-2, with 8 bases aligning to TRBD1. Germline V gene sequence: CDR1 SGHVS, CDR2 FNYEAQ. CDR3 size: 16 residues. Unmatched junction bases numbered 9, after V lost 5 bases and J lost 4 bases. Here the CDR3 DNA reads TGTGCCAGCAGCCCGAACGCGGGACAGGCCACCGGGGAGCTGTTTTTT. Protein: CASSPNAGQATGELFF.

Notes on this clonotype: This may arise from a read error, as a much more abundant clone is one base away. V usage is TRBV29-1 and J usage is TRBJ2-7; TRBD1 might be the D (6 bases). The CDR3 runs to 15 residues. Germline CDR1 reads SQVTM; CDR2 reads ANQGSEA. The CDR3 DNA is TGCAGCGTTGTGCACCAGGGGATAATGTCCCACGAGCAGAACTTC. Encoded protein: CSVVHQGIMSHEQNF.

This clonotype was picked up many times. The chain couples TRBV7-8 to TRBJ2-1; tentative D call: TRBD2 (5 bases). Between the trimmed V and J ends, which lost 3 bases and 2 bases, there was a span of 20 bases. The CDR3 contains 18 residues. Germline CDR1 SGHVS, CDR2 FQNEAQ. CDR3 sequence reads: CASSFLSVPGIPYNEQFF. The CDR3 bases are TGTGCCAGCAGCTTTCTCTCCGTTCCCGGGATACCCTACAATGAGCAGTTCTTC.

This clonotype was seen only a few times. This sequence joins TRBV7-2 and TRBJ2-3; no clear D gene. Germline V gives CDR1 SGHTA, CDR2 FQGNSA. The V end lost 5 bases, the J end lost 2 bases, and 11 bases lay between the germline ends. The CDR3 runs 14 residues. Here the CDR3 DNA reads TGTGCCAGCAGCAAACCCCCCTACACAGATACGCAGTATTTT. As protein: CASSKPPYTDTQYF.

This clonotype has a count of ten or more. This chain connects TRBV3-1 to TRBJ1-1; D not resolved. Germline CDR1 LGHDT, CDR2 YNNKEL (reference sequence). CDR3 length equals 14 residues. V was trimmed by 0 bases and J by 0 bases, leaving 5 bases between them. The CDR3 coding sequence is TGTGCCAGCAGCCAAGAGGCGGTGAACACTGAAGCTTTCTTT. This codes for CASSQEAVNTEAFF.

This chain links TRBV6-1 with TRBJ2-5, with TRBD2 identical over 8 bases. The ends lost 6 bases at V and 5 bases at J; junction bases unmatched: 14. Germline V CDR1 and CDR2: MNHNS, SASEGT. CDR3 size: 16 residues. The CDR3, as DNA: TGTGCCAGCAGCGACGTTGCCAGCGGGAGCGGTGAGACCCAGTACTTC. Protein product: CASSDVASGSGETQYF.

The sample holds a few counts of this clonotype. The V gene is TRBV6-5, the J gene TRBJ2-1; 7 bases match TRBD2. This CDR3 spans 15 amino acids. Germline V gene lookup returns CDR1 MNHEY and CDR2 SVGAGI. Unmatched junction bases numbered 4, after V lost 5 bases and J lost 0 bases. The CDR3 sequence: CASSHSGGSYNEQFF. CDR3 bases: TGTGCCAGCAGTCATTCGGGGGGCTCCTACAATGAGCAGTTCTTC.

At least ten counts were recorded for this clonotype. The chain links TRBV12-3 or TRBV12-4 to TRBJ1-5, with D hard to call. The CDR3 is made up of 15 amino acids. Trimming took 3 bases from V and 3 from J, leaving 12 bases between them. This chain's CDR3 is CASSFQANNNQPQHF. For the CDR3, the DNA is TGTGCCAGCAGTTTTCAAGCTAACAACAATCAGCCCCAGCATTTT.

This chain joins TRBV7-6 and TRBJ2-6; 7 positions agree with TRBD1. V dropped 4 bases and J dropped 4; count of bases not matched to a gene: 13. Germline V lookup: CDR1 SGHVS, CDR2 FNYEAQ. The CDR3 is 18 amino acids. CDR3 coding DNA: TGTGCCAGCAGCTACTTAGGCCGACAGGGATCGGGGGCCAACGTCCTGACTTTC. It specifies CASSYLGRQGSGANVLTF.

This CDR3 reads CASSLTGRPAYNEQFF. The CDR3 bases are TGTGCCAGCAGCTTAACCGGGCGCCCCGCCTACAATGAGCAGTTCTTC. The chain joins TRBV7-3 to TRBJ2-1, with unresolved D. The germline V gene has CDR1 SGHTA and CDR2 FQGTGA. The V and J ends lost 0 bases and 2 bases respectively, with 11 bases between them. CDR3 length: 16 amino acids. Together with reference TRBV7-3 and TRBJ2-1, the CDR3 gives the full variable domain: GAGVSQTPSNKVTEKGKYVELRCDPISGHTALYWYRQSLGQGPEFLIYFQGTGAADDSGLPNDRFFAVRPEGSVSTLKIQRTERGDSAVYLCASSLTGRPAYNEQFFGPGTRLTVL.

This chain connects TRBV29-1 to TRBJ2-7, with D perhaps matching TRBD1 (5 bases). Germline CDR1 SQVTM, CDR2 ANQGSEA. This CDR3 is built from 13 residues. The V gene lost 6 bases and the J gene lost 1 base, with 13 bases spanning the gap. This CDR3 is CSVYGQGSYEQYF. CDR3 coding DNA: TGCAGCGTCTACGGCCAGGGATCCTACGAGCAGTACTTC.

This clonotype was seen ten or more times. The genes are TRBV24-1 and TRBJ2-1, with no clear D. CDR3 length equals 12 residues. The V and J ends lost 3 bases and 3 bases respectively, with 2 bases between them. Per the germline V gene, CDR1 is KGHDR and CDR2 is SFDVKD. CDR3 DNA: TGTGCCACCAGTGATGACTACAATGAGCAGTTCTTC. Its protein product is CATSDDYNEQFF.

This clonotype has just a few counts. This chain uses TRBV28 with TRBJ2-7; D tentatively reads TRBD1 or TRBD2 (5 bases each). The CDR3 contains 15 residues. Germline V lookup: CDR1 MDHEN, CDR2 SYDVKM. V lost 6 bases, J lost 3 bases, and 18 bases lay in between. The CDR3 reads CASSTAWDRLYEQYF. The DNA of the CDR3 is TGTGCCAGCAGCACCGCCTGGGACCGCCTCTACGAGCAGTACTTC. The full variable domain, in which reference TRBV28 and TRBJ2-7 provide the parts outside the CDR3, is DVKVTQSSRYLVKRTGEKVFLECVQDMDHENMFWYRQDPGLGLRLIYFSYDVKMKEKGDIPEGYSVSREKKERFSLILESASTNQTSMYLCASSTAWDRLYEQYFGPGTRLTVT.

V gene TRBV7-9 combines with J gene TRBJ2-7, with a tentative D call TRBD2 (6 bases). CDR1 is SEHNR and CDR2 is FQNEAQ in the germline V gene (reference sequence). The CDR3 extends over 16 amino acids. Trimming cost V 5 bases and J 4 bases, with 21 bases left between them. The DNA for the CDR3 is TGTGCCAGCAGCGGCCCCGGTAGGGCGGGGTTATACGAGCAGTACTTC. This encodes CASSGPGRAGLYEQYF.

This clonotype showed up just a few times. The rearrangement links TRBV12-3 or TRBV12-4 to TRBJ2-5; D could derive from TRBD1 or TRBD2 (5 bases each). The CDR3 runs 13 residues. Trimming pared 6 bases from V and 2 bases from J, leaving 10 bases between. The CDR3 DNA reads as TGTGCCAGCAGCCAGGGAGTTCAAGAGACCCAGTACTTC. Its translation is CASSQGVQETQYF.

This clonotype was recorded a few times. The rearrangement uses TRBV20-1 and TRBJ2-3; TRBD2 matches at 7 bases. Germline CDR1 and CDR2: DFQATT and SNEGSKA (reference sequence). The CDR3 sequence is 16 residues long. The V segment lost 4 bases and the J segment 7 bases; nucleotides outside the gene matches: 17. CDR3: CSATKLGRETTYTQYF. The CDR3 DNA sequence: TGCAGTGCTACAAAACTAGGGCGGGAGACCACGTATACGCAGTATTTT.

This clonotype has just a few counts. V is TRBV2 and J is TRBJ1-6; maybe TRBD1 (6 bases). Germline CDR1 and CDR2: SNHLY and FYNNEI. V was pared by 7 bases and J by 6 bases, with 10 bases between. This CDR3 is 13 amino acids long. The CDR3 loop reads CASTGQPNSPLHF. CDR3 DNA sequence: TGTGCCAGCACGGGACAACCTAATTCACCCCTCCACTTT.

The chain combines TRBV7-2 with TRBJ2-5, with 14 bases identical to TRBD2. V was pared by 5 bases and J by 4 bases, with 3 bases of the junction left unmatched. Germline-derived CDR1 and CDR2 are SGHTA and FQGNSA. The CDR3 covers 15 residues. The CDR3 loop reads CASSQGLAGAETQYF. CDR3 nucleotide sequence: TGTGCCAGCAGCCAGGGACTAGCGGGAGCAGAGACCCAGTACTTC.

This clonotype was seen only a few times. The chain recombines TRBV9 with TRBJ2-3, with 11 bases lining up with TRBD2. The trim removed 4 bases at V and 1 base at J, leaving 5 bases unmatched. Germline lookup yields CDR1 SGDLS and CDR2 YYNGEE. The CDR3 contains 16 residues. CDR3 sequence reads: CASSLRTSGRTDTQYF. The DNA of the CDR3 is TGTGCCAGCAGCCTAAGGACTAGCGGGCGCACAGATACGCAGTATTTT.

This clonotype was picked up a small number of times. The V gene is TRBV7-8, the J gene TRBJ1-3; maybe TRBD1 (6 bases). The germline CDR1 and CDR2 sequences are SGHVS and FQNEAQ. The V end was cut by 5 bases, the J end by 3 bases, with 17 bases between. The CDR3 contains 16 residues. CDR3 loop: CASSGGEGGLGNTIYF. Written as DNA, the CDR3 is TGTGCCAGCAGCGGAGGAGAGGGGGGACTTGGAAACACCATATATTTT.